Below are 13 T cell receptor beta chains sequenced from a single sample in a study of Graves' ophthalmopathy and Graves' hyperthyroidism (dated by TCRdb to the late 2010s). Sequencing relied on an Illumina HiSeq 2000. For repertoire sequencing, TCR beta CDR3 regions were amplified from RNA transcripts. The first round was an RT-PCR using HTBI primers with the Qiagen OneStep RT-PCR kit, and this first round was followed by a second-round multiplex PCR, then size selection and purification. TCRdb itself trimmed the public reads at Q25 with fastp, ran MiXCR and retained productive beta chains. Each CDR3 protein appears once, grouped with its most common genes and DNA. This sample gives around 1.1 million distinct CDR3 sequences in total; about two fifths of them show up just once. Clones ranked in the top ten supply 11% of the sample. The sequenced material came from peripheral blood or thyroid tissue (not recorded which). The receptors stem from an adult man with Graves' hyperthyroidism.

This clonotype was detected only a few times. The V and J genes are TRBV10-3 and TRBJ2-7, with 11 bases that match TRBD1. Germline CDR1 ENHRY, CDR2 SYGVKD. Germline trimming cut 10 bases from V and 3 bases from J; bases unmatched to any gene: 11. This CDR3 has 15 amino acids. CDR3 amino acids: CASRTGTGGLYEQYF. The CDR3 coding sequence is TGTGCCAGCAGAACCGGGACAGGGGGACTCTACGAGCAGTACTTC.

As for this clonotype: A much larger clonotype is one base distant, so this may be a read error. The chain employs TRBV20-1 and TRBJ2-7; D might be TRBD2 (5 bases). Trimming stripped 5 bases from V and 0 bases from J, with 11 bases between. CDR1 is DFQATT and CDR2 is SNEGSKA in the germline V gene (reference sequence). CDR3 length: 13 amino acids. This CDR3 is CSAGMRVSYEQYF. The CDR3 nucleotides read TGCAGTGCTGGTATGCGGGTCTCCTACGAGCAGTACTTC.

This chain links TRBV5-1 with TRBJ1-1; D uncertain. V lost 2 bases and J lost 3, with 14 bases in between. Germline V gives CDR1 SGHRS, CDR2 YFSETQ. This CDR3 contains 15 residues. This CDR3 is CASSLFSSEDTEAFF. The CDR3 DNA reads as TGCGCCAGCAGCTTATTCTCGTCAGAGGACACTGAAGCTTTCTTT.

In its sample, this clonotype was seen many times. The J gene is TRBJ2-7, the V gene TRBV5-1, with unresolved D. Per germline, CDR1 SGHRS and CDR2 YFSETQ. Trimming pared 0 bases from V and 0 bases from J, leaving 10 bases between. The CDR3 loop spans 15 amino acids. This CDR3 is CASSLASSSSYEQYF. The CDR3 DNA sequence: TGCGCCAGCAGCTTGGCTTCTTCGAGCTCCTACGAGCAGTACTTC.

This clonotype has only a few counts. The chain combines TRBV4-1 with TRBJ2-7; unclear D gene. The germline V gene has CDR1 MGHRA and CDR2 YSYEKL. Deletions cut 0 bases from V and 2 bases from J, with 11 bases between. This CDR3 has 15 residues. CDR3 nucleotides: TGCGCCAGCAGCCAAGATCACGGCCTTCCCTACGAGCAGTACTTC. Its protein product is CASSQDHGLPYEQYF.

The chain is built from TRBV7-9 and TRBJ1-3, with TRBD1 matching 7 bases. The germline V gene has CDR1 SEHNR and CDR2 FQNEAQ (reference sequence). The CDR3 runs to 13 residues. The trim removed 5 bases at V and 10 bases at J, leaving 8 bases unmatched. The CDR3 region is CASSAATGVTIYF. The DNA for the CDR3 is TGTGCCAGCAGCGCAGCAACAGGGGTGACCATATATTTT.

This clonotype was seen ten or more times. The chain has TRBV6-5 and TRBJ1-1; D gene uncertain. V lost 11 bases and J lost 1, with 14 bases in between. This CDR3 has 13 residues. Germline CDR1 MNHEY, CDR2 SVGAGI. The CDR3 region is CAQRQTQNTEAFF. The DNA of the CDR3 is TGTGCCCAGAGGCAGACCCAGAACACTGAAGCTTTCTTT.

This clonotype has at least ten counts. The chain recombines TRBV7-8 with TRBJ1-5, with D perhaps matching TRBD1 (5 bases). Per germline, CDR1 SGHVS and CDR2 FQNEAQ. The CDR3 covers 14 residues. Trimming left V 2 bases short and J 5 bases short, with 10 bases between. The CDR3 sequence: CASSLSQGYQPQHF. In DNA, the CDR3 is TGTGCCAGCAGCTTAAGCCAGGGCTATCAGCCCCAGCATTTT. The full variable domain, with the rest looked up from reference TRBV7-8 and TRBJ1-5, is GAGVSQSPRYKVAKRGQDVALRCDPISGHVSLFWYQQALGQGPEFLTYFQNEAQLDKSGLPSDRFFAERPEGSVSTLKIQRTQQEDSAVYLCASSLSQGYQPQHFGDGTRLSIL.

This clonotype appeared many times. The rearrangement uses TRBV7-2 and TRBJ1-2, with D maybe TRBD1 (6 bases). The CDR3 totals 12 residues. The V gene lost 5 bases and the J gene lost 4 bases, with 8 bases spanning the gap. Germline CDR1 reads SGHTA; CDR2 reads FQGNSA. CDR3 coding DNA: TGTGCCAGCAGCGGGGGGGCCTATGGCTACACCTTC. It encodes CASSGGAYGYTF.

This clonotype was observed many times. The rearrangement links TRBV10-3 to TRBJ1-2; no clear D gene. The CDR3 is 14 residues long. Germline V gene data show CDR1 as ENHRY and CDR2 as SYGVKD. Deletions cut 3 bases from V and 5 bases from J, with 13 bases between. The CDR3 region is CAISETLTIYGYTF. CDR3 in DNA: TGTGCCATCAGTGAAACCTTGACGATATATGGCTACACCTTC.

Of note for this clonotype: Given the absence of the conserved phenylalanine or tryptophan at the CDR3 end, a read error is likely. The rearrangement joins TRBV10-3 to TRBJ2-7, with 10 bases that match TRBD2. After removal of 3 bases from V and 6 bases from J, the junction contained 14 bases not matched to a gene. CDR3 length: 17 residues. Looked up from germline, CDR1 is ENHRY and CDR2 is SYGVKD. The CDR3 region has the DNA TGTGCCATCAGTGACCTCCCCTCGCTAGCGGGAGTTGGCGAGCAGTACCTC. Protein: CAISDLPSLAGVGEQYL.

In regard to this clonotype: As the CDR3 is not closed by the conserved phenylalanine or tryptophan, this likely results from a read error. Because the CDR3's place on the DNA is in doubt, the DNA is left out and the CDR3 is given as listed by TCRdb. The rearrangement links TRBV7-9 to TRBJ1-4; TRBD1, the D gene given by the table, was not confirmed from the DNA. Germline values: CDR1 SEHNR, CDR2 FQNEAQ (reference sequence). The CDR3 is 10 residues long, ends included. CDR3 protein: CASTERTGAY.

This clonotype was seen only a few times. This chain joins TRBV7-2 and TRBJ2-2; the D is unclear. Germline values: CDR1 SGHTA, CDR2 FQGNSA. V gave up 5 bases and J gave up 5 bases, with 9 bases separating them. The CDR3 is made up of 13 amino acids. This chain's CDR3 is CASSGWGTGELFF. For the CDR3, the DNA is TGTGCCAGCAGCGGCTGGGGAACCGGGGAGCTGTTTTTT. The whole variable domain, filled in from reference TRBV7-2 and TRBJ2-2, reads GAGVSQSPSNKVTEKGKDVELRCDPISGHTALYWYRQSLGQGLEFLIYFQGNSAPDKSGLPSDRFSAERTGGSVSTLTIQRTQQEDSAVYLCASSGWGTGELFFGEGSRLTVL.